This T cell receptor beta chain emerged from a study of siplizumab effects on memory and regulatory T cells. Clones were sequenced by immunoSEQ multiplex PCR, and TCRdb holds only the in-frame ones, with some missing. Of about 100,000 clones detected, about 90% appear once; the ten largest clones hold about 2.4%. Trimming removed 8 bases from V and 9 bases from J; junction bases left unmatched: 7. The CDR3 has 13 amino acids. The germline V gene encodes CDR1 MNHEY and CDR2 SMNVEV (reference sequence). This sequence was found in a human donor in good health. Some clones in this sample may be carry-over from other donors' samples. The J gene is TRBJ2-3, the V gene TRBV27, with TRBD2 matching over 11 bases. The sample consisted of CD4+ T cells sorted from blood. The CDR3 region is CASAGVAGGTQYF. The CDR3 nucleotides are TGTGCCAGCGCCGGGGTAGCGGGAGGGACGCAGTATTTT.